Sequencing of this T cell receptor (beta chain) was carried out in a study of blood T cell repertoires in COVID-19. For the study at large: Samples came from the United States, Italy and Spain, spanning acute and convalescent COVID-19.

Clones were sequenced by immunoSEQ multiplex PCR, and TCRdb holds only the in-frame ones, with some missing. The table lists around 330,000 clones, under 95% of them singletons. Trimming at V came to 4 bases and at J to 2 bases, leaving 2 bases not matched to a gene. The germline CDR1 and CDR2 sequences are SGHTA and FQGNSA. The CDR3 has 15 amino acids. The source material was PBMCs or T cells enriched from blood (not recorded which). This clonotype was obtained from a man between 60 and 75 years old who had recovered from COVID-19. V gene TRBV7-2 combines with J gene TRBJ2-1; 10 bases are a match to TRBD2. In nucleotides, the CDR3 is TGTGCCAGCAGCTCAGCGGGAGGGCCCTACAATGAGCAGTTCTTC. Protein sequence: CASSSAGGPYNEQFF.